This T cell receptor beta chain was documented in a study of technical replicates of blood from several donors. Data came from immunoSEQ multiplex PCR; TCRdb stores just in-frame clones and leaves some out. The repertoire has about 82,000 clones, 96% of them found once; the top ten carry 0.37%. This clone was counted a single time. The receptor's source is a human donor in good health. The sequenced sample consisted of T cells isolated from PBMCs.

Here the CDR3 reads CATSLRQGAKNIQYF. For the CDR3, the DNA is TGTGCCACCAGCCTGCGACAGGGAGCCAAAAACATTCAGTACTTC. The chain carries TRBV15 and TRBJ2-4; 7 positions match TRBD1. This CDR3 region has 15 residues. From germline, CDR1 is LNHNV and CDR2 YYDKDF (reference sequence). V dropped 5 bases and J dropped 0; count of bases not matched to a gene: 4.